The 11 T cell receptor beta chains below were found in one sample sequenced in a study of human T cells and chemical hapten exposure (dated by TCRdb to about 2021). Library preparation used RACE. Sequencer: NextSeq 500. Clones were called with MiXCR by TCRdb after fastp trimmed the public reads at Q25, and only in-frame beta chains were retained. Each entry is one CDR3 protein sequence, shown with its most common DNA and genes. This sample gives around 130,000 distinct CDR3 sequences in total; 11% of them show up just once. Roughly 2.3% of the sample is held by the ten biggest clonotypes. The time point label of this sample denotes: patch test 3, about 24 weeks after DPC sensitization. Interpreted using the paper, the treatment or condition label stands for: therapeutic diphenylcyclopropenone sensitization with weekly scalp DPC. The input for sequencing was whole blood, taken in connection with sensitization to the hapten diphenylcyclopropenone (DPC). The receptors were sampled from a woman between 50 and 59 years old with alopecia areata. Some clones in this sample may be carry-over from other donors' samples.

This chain joins TRBV20-1 and TRBJ1-4; maybe TRBD1 (5 bases). Trimming stripped 5 bases from V and 5 bases from J, with 15 bases between. The CDR3 is made up of 14 amino acids. Per germline, CDR1 DFQATT and CDR2 SNEGSKA (reference sequence). CDR3 sequence reads: CSAQKSGPNEKLFF. CDR3 sequence (DNA): TGCAGTGCTCAGAAGTCAGGGCCAAATGAAAAACTGTTTTTT.

Only a few counts were recorded for this clonotype. The chain employs TRBV29-1 and TRBJ1-6; no firm D call. The CDR3 is 13 residues long. Between the trimmed V and J ends, which lost 4 bases and 7 bases, there was a span of 11 bases. The germline gives CDR1 SQVTM, CDR2 ANQGSEA. CDR3 nucleotides: TGCAGCGTTGGGCAGAGCTCGAATTCACCCCTCCACTTT. Its protein is CSVGQSSNSPLHF.

This clonotype was detected ten times or more. The gene calls are TRBV2 and TRBJ2-7; no clear D gene. Germline CDR1 SNHLY, CDR2 FYNNEI. The CDR3 has 17 amino acids. Trimming removed 0 bases from V and 1 base from J, with 16 bases in between. This CDR3 reads CASSEALRAGPSYEQYF. CDR3 DNA: TGTGCCAGCAGTGAAGCGCTTAGGGCAGGACCTTCCTACGAGCAGTACTTC. The full variable domain, its missing parts supplied by reference TRBV2 and TRBJ2-7, is EPEVTQTPSHQVTQMGQEVILRCVPISNHLYFYWYRQILGQKVEFLVSFYNNEISEKSEIFDDQFSVERPDGSNFTLKIRSTKLEDSAMYFCASSEALRAGPSYEQYFGPGTRLTVT.

The J gene is TRBJ1-6, the V gene TRBV5-4; no definite D call. Per germline, CDR1 SGHNT and CDR2 YYREEE (reference sequence). The length of the CDR3 is 13 residues. The V gene lost 6 bases and the J gene lost 7 bases, with 11 bases spanning the gap. The CDR3 is CASTFNANSPLHF. The CDR3 region has the DNA TGTGCCAGCACCTTCAACGCGAATTCACCCCTCCACTTT.

This clonotype was seen only a few times. The genes are TRBV20-1 and TRBJ1-6, with a tentative D call TRBD1 (6 bases). V was cut by 3 bases and J by 7 bases, with 16 bases left in between. Germline loops: CDR1 DFQATT, CDR2 SNEGSKA (reference sequence). This CDR3 comprises 15 residues. The CDR3 sequence: CSASAEGGGNSPLHF. DNA of the CDR3: TGCAGTGCTAGTGCCGAGGGGGGCGGGAATTCACCCCTCCACTTT.

This clonotype was detected many times. V usage is TRBV6-5 and J usage is TRBJ2-6, with D hard to call. Trimming removed 2 bases from V and 0 bases from J, with 11 bases in between. The CDR3 extends over 17 amino acids. The germline CDR1 and CDR2 sequences are MNHEY and SVGAGI. CDR3 in DNA: TGTGCCAGCAGTTACACCGATCGGGTCTCTGGGGCCAACGTCCTGACTTTC. Amino acid sequence: CASSYTDRVSGANVLTF.

The sample holds many counts of this clonotype. V is TRBV20-1 and J is TRBJ2-3, with no clear D. Germline V lookup: CDR1 DFQATT, CDR2 SNEGSKA (reference sequence). V lost 3 bases and J 10 bases, leaving 5 bases between the germline ends. The CDR3 runs to 9 residues. Here the CDR3 reads CSASVAQYF. As DNA, the CDR3 is TGCAGTGCTAGTGTGGCGCAGTATTTT.

This clonotype was counted once. The chain links TRBV6-2 or TRBV6-3 to TRBJ1-2; 7 positions match TRBD1. Germline loops: CDR1 MNHEY, CDR2 SVGEGT. With V trimmed by 0 bases and J by 4 bases, 2 bases remained unmatched. The CDR3 sequence is 14 residues long. The CDR3 DNA is TGTGCCAGCAGTTACTCTGGGGACAGCTATGGCTACACCTTC. This sequence encodes CASSYSGDSYGYTF.

This chain connects TRBV12-3 or TRBV12-4 to TRBJ1-2; no definite D call. Between the trimmed V and J ends, which lost 3 bases and 2 bases, there was a span of 10 bases. The CDR3 is 14 residues long. As DNA, the CDR3 is TGTGCCAGCAGTTTTAAGAGGACCAACTATGGCTACACCTTC. Translating it yields CASSFKRTNYGYTF.

This chain links TRBV20-1 with TRBJ2-5; 8 bases agree with TRBD2. Trimming removed 6 bases from V and 2 bases from J; junction bases left unmatched: 14. The CDR3 covers 16 residues. Germline V gives CDR1 DFQATT, CDR2 SNEGSKA (reference sequence). CDR3 nucleotide sequence: TGCAGTGCCTGGAGCGGGAGCGCCCCCGCACAAGAGACCCAGTACTTC. The encoded protein is CSAWSGSAPAQETQYF.

There are many counts of this clonotype. This chain joins TRBV6-5 and TRBJ2-7; a possible D gene is TRBD2 (5 bases). The CDR3 is made up of 15 amino acids. Deletions cut 0 bases from V and 5 bases from J, with 14 bases between. CDR1 and CDR2 (germline): MNHEY, SVGAGI. CDR3: CASSYSVVARDEQYF. For the CDR3, the DNA is TGTGCCAGCAGTTACTCAGTAGTCGCGAGGGACGAGCAGTACTTC.